This T cell receptor beta chain was sequenced in a study of cytomegalovirus exposure and HLA in healthy donors. General study results and limits: Prior analysis indicated that the majority of TCR beta V segments exhibited productivity approximately 87% or approximately 30% of the time. Exclusion applied to some V segments, including TRBV6-2 and TRBV6-3, as they were indistinguishable.

A word on this clone: Its antigen is undetermined.

It was with 60 Vbeta and 13 Jbeta primers that the PCR ran. Sequenced by immunoSEQ multiplex PCR; TCRdb stores in-frame clones only, minus some. In all, the sample yields some 200,000 clones. The CDR3 spans 15 residues. V was cut by 1 base and J by 2 bases, with 11 bases left in between. Germline CDR1 and CDR2: MGHRA and YSYEKL. The sequencing sample was made of PBMCs. This TCR was sampled from a woman between 18 and 29 years old in good health and CMV-seropositive. The chain joins TRBV4-1 to TRBJ2-5, with D perhaps matching TRBD2 (5 bases). CDR3 bases: TGCGCCAGCAGCCAAGGGACGAGCGGACAAGAGACCCAGTACTTC. This translates into CASSQGTSGQETQYF.